This TCR beta chain was captured by sequencing in a study of identical twins. TCRdb reprocessed the 5' RACE reads with MiXCR, giving one entry per CDR3 protein. The sample holds around 370,000 distinct CDR3 sequences; roughly 9% are singletons and the top ten take 7.5% to 9.5%. This CDR3 is 16 amino acids long. The V gene's germline CDR1 is MNHEY and CDR2 SMNVEV (reference sequence). Trimming took 3 bases from V and 5 from J, leaving 16 bases between them. The chain links TRBV27 to TRBJ2-2; D not resolved. This clonotype originated in a woman aged 45-65 years in good health. Sequenced material: naive T cells sorted from blood. The CDR3 here is CASSLTPSWGTGELFF. DNA of the CDR3: TGTGCCAGCAGTTTGACCCCCTCTTGGGGTACCGGGGAGCTGTTTTTT.